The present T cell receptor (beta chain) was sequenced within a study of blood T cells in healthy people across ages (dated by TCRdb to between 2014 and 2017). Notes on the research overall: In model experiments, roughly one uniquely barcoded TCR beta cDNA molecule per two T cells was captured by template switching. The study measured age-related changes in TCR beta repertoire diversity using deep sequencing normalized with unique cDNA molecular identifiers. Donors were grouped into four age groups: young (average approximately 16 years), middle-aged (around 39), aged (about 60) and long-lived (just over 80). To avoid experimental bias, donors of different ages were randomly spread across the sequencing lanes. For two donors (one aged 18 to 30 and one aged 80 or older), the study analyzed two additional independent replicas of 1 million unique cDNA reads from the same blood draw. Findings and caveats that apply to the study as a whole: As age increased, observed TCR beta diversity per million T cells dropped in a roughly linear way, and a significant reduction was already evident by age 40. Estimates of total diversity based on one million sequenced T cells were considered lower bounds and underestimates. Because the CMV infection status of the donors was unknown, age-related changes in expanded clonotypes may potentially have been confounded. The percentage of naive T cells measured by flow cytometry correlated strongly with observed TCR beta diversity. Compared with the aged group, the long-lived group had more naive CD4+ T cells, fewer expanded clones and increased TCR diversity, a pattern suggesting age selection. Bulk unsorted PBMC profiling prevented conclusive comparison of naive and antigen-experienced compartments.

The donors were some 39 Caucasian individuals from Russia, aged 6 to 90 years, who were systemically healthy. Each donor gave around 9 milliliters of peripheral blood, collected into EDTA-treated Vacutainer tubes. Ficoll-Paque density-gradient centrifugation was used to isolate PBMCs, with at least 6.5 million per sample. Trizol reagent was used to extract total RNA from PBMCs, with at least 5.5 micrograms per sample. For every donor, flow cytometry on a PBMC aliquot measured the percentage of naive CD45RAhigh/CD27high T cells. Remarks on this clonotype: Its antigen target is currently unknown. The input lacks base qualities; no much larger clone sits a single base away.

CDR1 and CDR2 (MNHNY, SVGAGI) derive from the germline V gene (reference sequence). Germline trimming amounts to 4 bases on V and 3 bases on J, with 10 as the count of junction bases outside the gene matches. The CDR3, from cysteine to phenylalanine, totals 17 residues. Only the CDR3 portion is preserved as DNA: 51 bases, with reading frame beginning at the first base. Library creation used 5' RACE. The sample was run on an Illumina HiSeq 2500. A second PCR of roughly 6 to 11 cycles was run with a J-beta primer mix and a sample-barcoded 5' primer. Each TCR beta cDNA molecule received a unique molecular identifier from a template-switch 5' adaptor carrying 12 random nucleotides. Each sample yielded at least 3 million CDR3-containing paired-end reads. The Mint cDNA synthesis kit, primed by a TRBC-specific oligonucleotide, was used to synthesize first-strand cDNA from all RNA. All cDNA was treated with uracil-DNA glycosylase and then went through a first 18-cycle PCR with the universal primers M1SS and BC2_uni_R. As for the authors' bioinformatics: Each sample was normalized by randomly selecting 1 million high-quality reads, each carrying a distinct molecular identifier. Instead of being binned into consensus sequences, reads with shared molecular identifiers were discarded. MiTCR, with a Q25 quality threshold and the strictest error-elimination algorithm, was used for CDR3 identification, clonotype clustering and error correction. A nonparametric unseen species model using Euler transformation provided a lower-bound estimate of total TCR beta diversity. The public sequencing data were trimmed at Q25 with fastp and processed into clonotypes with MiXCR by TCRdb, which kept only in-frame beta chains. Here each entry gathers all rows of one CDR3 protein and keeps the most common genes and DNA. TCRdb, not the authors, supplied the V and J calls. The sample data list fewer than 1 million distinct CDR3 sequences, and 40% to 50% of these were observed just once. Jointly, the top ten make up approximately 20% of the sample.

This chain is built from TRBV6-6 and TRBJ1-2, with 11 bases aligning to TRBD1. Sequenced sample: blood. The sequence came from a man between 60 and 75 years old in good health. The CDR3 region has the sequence CASSSRDRGAQDYGYTF. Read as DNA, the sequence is TGTGCCAGCAGTTCCCGGGACAGGGGGGCTCAGGACTATGGCTACACCTTC.